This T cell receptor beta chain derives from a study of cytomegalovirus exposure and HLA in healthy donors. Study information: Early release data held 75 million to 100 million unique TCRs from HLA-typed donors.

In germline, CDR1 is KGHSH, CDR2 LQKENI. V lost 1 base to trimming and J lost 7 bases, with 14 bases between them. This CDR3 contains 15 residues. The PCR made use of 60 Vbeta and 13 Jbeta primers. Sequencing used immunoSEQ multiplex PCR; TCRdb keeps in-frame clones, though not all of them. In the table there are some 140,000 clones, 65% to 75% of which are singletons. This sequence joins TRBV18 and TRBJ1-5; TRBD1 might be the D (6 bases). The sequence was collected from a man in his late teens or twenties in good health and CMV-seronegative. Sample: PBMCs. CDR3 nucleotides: TGTGCCAGCTCACCACTTACAGGGAGGGACCAGCCCCAGCATTTT. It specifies CASSPLTGRDQPQHF.